What follows describes a single T cell receptor beta chain. Here immunoSEQ multiplex PCR was the method, and the copy in TCRdb shows in-frame clones only, minus some. This table holds about 210,000 clones, over 75% found once. The data originate from a study of blood T cell repertoires in COVID-19. About the study: The origin of the acute and convalescent COVID-19 samples was the United States, Italy and Spain. Sample material is recorded as cDNA or gDNA derived from T cells, B-cell-depleted T cells, or PBMCs.

V dropped 6 bases and J dropped 3 bases, with 17 bases sitting between them. This CDR3 region has 15 residues. Looked up from germline, CDR1 is KGHSH and CDR2 is LQKENI. The genes are TRBV18 and TRBJ1-2, with D tentatively TRBD1 (5 bases). The sample consisted of PBMCs or T cells enriched from blood (not recorded which). This receptor was obtained from a man younger than 45 in a cohort exposed to, infected with or recovered from COVID-19 (not recorded which). In DNA form, the CDR3 reads TGTGCCAGCTCCCTTCCATCGGGGGGGGACTATGGCTACACCTTC. As protein: CASSLPSGGDYGYTF.